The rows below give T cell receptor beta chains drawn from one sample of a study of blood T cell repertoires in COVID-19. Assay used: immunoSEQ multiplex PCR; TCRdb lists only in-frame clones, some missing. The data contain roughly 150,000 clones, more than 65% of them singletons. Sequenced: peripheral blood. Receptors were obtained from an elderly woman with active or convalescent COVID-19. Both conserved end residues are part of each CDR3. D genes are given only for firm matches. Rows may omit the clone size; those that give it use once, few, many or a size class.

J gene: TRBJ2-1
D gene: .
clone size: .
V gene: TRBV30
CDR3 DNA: TGTGCCTGGAGTGTAGTGGCCCTTAATGAGCAGTTCTTC
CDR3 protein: CAWSVVALNEQFF

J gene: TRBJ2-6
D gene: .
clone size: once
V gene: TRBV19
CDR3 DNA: TGTGCCAGTACCCTTGCGCATACTGGGGCCAACGTCCTGACTTTC
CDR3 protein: CASTLAHTGANVLTF

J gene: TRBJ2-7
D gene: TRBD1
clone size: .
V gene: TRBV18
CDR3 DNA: TGTGCCAGCTCACCGACGGGACAGGACCGTTTTGAGCAGTACTTC
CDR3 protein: CASSPTGQDRFEQYF

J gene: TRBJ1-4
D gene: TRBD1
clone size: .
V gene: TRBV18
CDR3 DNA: TGTGCCAGCTCACCATACTACCGGACAGGGTCAAGTGAAAAACTGTTTTTT
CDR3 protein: CASSPYYRTGSSEKLFF

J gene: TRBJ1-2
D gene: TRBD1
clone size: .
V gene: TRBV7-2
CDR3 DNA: TGTGCCAGCAGCTTGTATCCCGGGACAGGGGGCTTCGGTGGCTACACCTTC
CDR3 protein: CASSLYPGTGGFGGYTF

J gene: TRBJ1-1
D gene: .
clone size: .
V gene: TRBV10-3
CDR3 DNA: TGTGCCATCAGTGCTCAGGGGAACACTGAAGCTTTCTTT
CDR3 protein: CAISAQGNTEAFF

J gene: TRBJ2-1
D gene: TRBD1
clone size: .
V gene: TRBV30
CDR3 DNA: TGTGCCTGGAGGGATCGGACAGGGTGGAATGAGCAGTTCTTC
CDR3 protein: CAWRDRTGWNEQFF

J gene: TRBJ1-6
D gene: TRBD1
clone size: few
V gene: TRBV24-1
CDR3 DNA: TGTGCCACCAGTGATCCACCAAGGACAGGGGAGGAGAATTCACCCCTCCACTTT
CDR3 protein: CATSDPPRTGEENSPLHF

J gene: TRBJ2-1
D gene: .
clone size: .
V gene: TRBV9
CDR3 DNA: TGTGCCAGCAGCGTAAAAAGCAGGGAGCAGTTCTTC
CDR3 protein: CASSVKSREQFF

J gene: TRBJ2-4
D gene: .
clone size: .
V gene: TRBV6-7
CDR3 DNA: TGTGCCAGCAGTCCAACCGACTGCGCTAGGAACATTCAGTACTTC
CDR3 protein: CASSPTDCARNIQYF

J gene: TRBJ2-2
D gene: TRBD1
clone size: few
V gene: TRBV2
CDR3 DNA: TGTGCCAGCAGGGGTAGGACAGGGACCGGGGAGCTGTTTTTT
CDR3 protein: CASRGRTGTGELFF

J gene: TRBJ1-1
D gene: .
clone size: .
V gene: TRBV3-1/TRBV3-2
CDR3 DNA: TGTGCCAGCAGCCAAGGGGCCCACCCTTTCTTT
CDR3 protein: CASSQGAHPFF

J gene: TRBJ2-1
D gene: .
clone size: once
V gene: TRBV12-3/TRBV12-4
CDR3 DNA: TGTGCCAGCAGTCGTCAGGGAGAGCAGTTCTTC
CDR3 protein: CASSRQGEQFF

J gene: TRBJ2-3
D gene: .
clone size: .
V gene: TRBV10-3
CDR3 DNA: TGTGCCATCAGTGAACAACAGGCTATCACAGATACGCAGTATTTT
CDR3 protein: CAISEQQAITDTQYF

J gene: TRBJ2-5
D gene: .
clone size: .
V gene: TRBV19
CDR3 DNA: TGTGCCAGTAGTATCCCCGGGATGCAAGAGACCCAGTACTTC
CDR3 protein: CASSIPGMQETQYF

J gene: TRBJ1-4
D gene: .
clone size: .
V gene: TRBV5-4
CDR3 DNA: TGTGCCAGCAGCCAGGATTCCCAGGGAACAACTAATGAAAAACTGTTTTTT
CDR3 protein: CASSQDSQGTTNEKLFF

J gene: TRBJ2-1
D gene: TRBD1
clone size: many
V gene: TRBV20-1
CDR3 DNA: TGCAGTGCTAGTCCGGGACAGGGCAGTGATGAGCAGTTCTTC
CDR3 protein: CSASPGQGSDEQFF

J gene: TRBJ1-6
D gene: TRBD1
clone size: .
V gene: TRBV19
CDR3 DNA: TGTGCCAGTAGTATTCCGGCAGGGGGGCAAGCCCTCCACTTT
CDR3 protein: CASSIPAGGQALHF

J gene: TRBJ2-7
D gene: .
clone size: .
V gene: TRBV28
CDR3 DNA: TGTGCCAGCAGTTTATTACAGGACGAGCAGTACTTC
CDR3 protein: CASSLLQDEQYF

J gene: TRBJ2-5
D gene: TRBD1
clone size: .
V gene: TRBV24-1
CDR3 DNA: TGTGCCACCAGTGATCTCGGGACAGGGGAGTTTGTAGAGACCCAGTACTTC
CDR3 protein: CATSDLGTGEFVETQYF

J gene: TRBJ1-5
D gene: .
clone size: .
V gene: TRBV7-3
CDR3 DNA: TGTGCCAGCAGACAAACACGGGGGGCGCAGAGACAGCCCCAGCATTTT
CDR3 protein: CASRQTRGAQRQPQHF

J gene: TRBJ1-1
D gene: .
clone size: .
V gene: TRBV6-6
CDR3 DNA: TGTGCCAGCAGTGTCCGGGGGGGGCGAGGCACTGAAGCTTTCTTT
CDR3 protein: CASSVRGGRGTEAFF